This TCR beta chain was recorded in a study of T cell responses to AZD1222 COVID-19 vaccine. As concerns this clone: Antigen unknown.

Sequencing used immunoSEQ multiplex PCR; TCRdb keeps in-frame clones, though not all of them. The sample lists about 130,000 clones; 80% to 90% were seen once. Broader study findings: Spike regions recognized by vaccine-associated CD4 TCRs spanned the protein, led by 160-218 and 743-854. Within unmutated variant regions lay the reported targets of nearly half of spike-specific TCRs. Repertoires were sampled only after the peak T cell response. Clonal diversity may have been underestimated in mostly white British donors.

This specimen consisted of peripheral blood, obtained on day 0 of MenACWY control vaccination. This TCR derives from an adult in good health.

CDR3 protein: CASRPRDRVLYEQYF. DNA of the CDR3: TGTGCCAGCAGGCCCCGGGACAGGGTCCTCTACGAGCAGTACTTC. This chain uses TRBV14 with TRBJ2-7, with 9 bases aligning to TRBD1. V trimming: 6 bases; J trimming: 3 bases; junction bases outside the gene matches: 9. Per the germline V gene, CDR1 is SGHDN and CDR2 is FVKESK. The CDR3 runs 15 residues.